This entry describes one T cell receptor (beta chain). Its antigen is still unknown. RNA was isolated and reverse transcribed to cDNA, the sequencing template. Produced via immunoSEQ multiplex PCR; TCRdb's table is partial and in-frame only. The sample contains 150,000 to 200,000 clones, roughly 66% of which appear only once. Deletions cut 6 bases from V and 5 bases from J, with 8 bases between. This CDR3 has 10 residues. Germline loops: CDR1 SQVTM, CDR2 ANQGSEA. The data were taken from a study of CD8+ T cells in alopecia areata. Study conclusions and caveats: Higher clonality was seen in lesional scalp than in normal scalp, especially in alopecia totalis/universalis. The study found that many expanded lesional clones persisted in scalp and blood during tofacitinib. On tofacitinib, scalp clonality and expanded CD8+ clones among top 100 fell significantly.

The treatment was: oral pan-JAK inhibitor, 5-10 mg twice daily. The chain links TRBV29-1 to TRBJ2-7; D gene uncertain. The receptor's source is a human donor with alopecia areata. The sequencing used CD4+ T cells sorted from blood, collected at week 24, from a patient treated with tofacitinib. CDR3 bases: TGCAGCGTGTGGTTCAACGAGCAGTACTTC. The encoded protein is CSVWFNEQYF.